Shown below are 27 T cell receptor beta chains from a single sample sequenced in a study of siplizumab effects on memory and regulatory T cells. Produced via immunoSEQ multiplex PCR; TCRdb's table is partial and in-frame only. The repertoire has tens of thousands of clones, 95% to 98% of them found once; the top ten carry roughly 0.1%. Sequencing was carried out using naive CD8+ T cells sorted from blood. The receptors shown here come from a human donor in good health.

The CDR3 protein is CASSFGMNTEAFF. For the CDR3, the DNA is TGTGCCAGCAGCTTCGGGATGAACACTGAAGCTTTCTTT. The chain has TRBV14 and TRBJ1-1; D unclear. The CDR3 consists of 13 residues. Germline V lookup: CDR1 SGHDN, CDR2 FVKESK. Trimming left V 5 bases short and J 0 bases short, with 7 bases between. The full variable domain, completed using reference TRBV14 and TRBJ1-1, is EAGVTQFPSHSVIEKGQTVTLRCDPISGHDNLYWYRRVMGKEIKFLLHFVKESKQDESGMPNNRFLAERTGGTYSTLKVQPAELEDSGVYFCASSFGMNTEAFFGQGTRLTVV.

The genes are TRBV4-1 and TRBJ1-1, with TRBD1 as a possible D gene (6 bases). V lost 0 bases and J lost 3, with 11 bases in between. Germline V gives CDR1 MGHRA, CDR2 YSYEKL. The CDR3 is 15 residues long. In DNA, the CDR3 is TGCGCCAGCAGCCAAGATTGGGGGGCTGACACTGAAGCTTTCTTT. Residues: CASSQDWGADTEAFF.

The chain employs TRBV9 and TRBJ2-1, with TRBD1 as a possible D gene (6 bases). Germline lookup yields CDR1 SGDLS and CDR2 YYNGEE. The CDR3 extends over 13 amino acids. Trimming stripped 2 bases from V and 6 bases from J, with 9 bases between. The chain's CDR3 is CASSVNRVNEQFF. The CDR3 nucleotides are TGTGCCAGCAGCGTCAACAGGGTCAATGAGCAGTTCTTC.

The chain is built from TRBV27 and TRBJ2-3, with TRBD2 identical over 7 bases. The junction had 11 bases not matched to a gene; V was cut back by 5 bases and J by 0 bases. This CDR3 is built from 17 residues. Germline V gives CDR1 MNHEY, CDR2 SMNVEV (reference sequence). CDR3: CASSPPAGEYSTDTQYF. The CDR3 nucleotides are TGTGCCAGCAGTCCCCCGGCGGGGGAATATAGCACAGATACGCAGTATTTT.

V gene TRBV9 combines with J gene TRBJ1-1; D uncertain. Trimming took off 4 bases at V and 0 bases at J, with 10 bases between the two ends. In germline, CDR1 is SGDLS, CDR2 YYNGEE. This CDR3 contains 14 residues. DNA of the CDR3: TGTGCCAGCAGCCCCCACGGATTGAACACTGAAGCTTTCTTT. It translates to CASSPHGLNTEAFF.

The chain uses TRBV11-2 and TRBJ2-5; 11 nucleotides match TRBD2. CDR3 length: 15 residues. From germline, CDR1 is SGHAT and CDR2 FQNNGV. Losses at the gene ends were 3 bases for V and 1 base for J; bases not matched to a gene: 1. The CDR3 loop is CASSLGLAVQETQYF. CDR3 nucleotide sequence: TGTGCCAGCAGCTTGGGACTAGCGGTCCAAGAGACCCAGTACTTC.

The V call is TRBV7-8, the J call TRBJ1-1; no clear D gene. This CDR3 has 14 residues. Trimming removed 1 base from V and 0 bases from J, with 6 bases in between. Germline V gene lookup returns CDR1 SGHVS and CDR2 FQNEAQ. CDR3 DNA: TGTGCCAGCAGCTTAGTAAGTTTGAACACTGAAGCTTTCTTT. It yields the protein CASSLVSLNTEAFF. The variable domain in full, with the rest retrieved from reference TRBV7-8 and TRBJ1-1, is GAGVSQSPRYKVAKRGQDVALRCDPISGHVSLFWYQQALGQGPEFLTYFQNEAQLDKSGLPSDRFFAERPEGSVSTLKIQRTQQEDSAVYLCASSLVSLNTEAFFGQGTRLTVV.

This clone was counted once. The gene calls are TRBV19 and TRBJ1-2, with 8 bases aligning to TRBD1. The CDR3 covers 11 residues. The germline V gene has CDR1 LNHDA and CDR2 SQIVND (reference sequence). Trimming at V came to 7 bases and at J to 6 bases, leaving 1 base not matched to a gene. This CDR3 is CASKQGDGYTF. The CDR3 region has the DNA TGTGCCAGTAAACAGGGGGATGGCTACACCTTC.

The chain links TRBV7-3 to TRBJ2-1; TRBD2 is a possible D gene (5 bases). CDR1 and CDR2 (germline): SGHTA, FQGTGA. V lost 1 base to trimming and J lost 6 bases, with 10 bases between them. The length of the CDR3 is 14 residues. The CDR3 DNA sequence: TGTGCCAGCAGCTTAAGTCTAGCAGGCAATGAGCAGTTCTTC. Translating it yields CASSLSLAGNEQFF.

This chain joins TRBV7-6 and TRBJ2-2; a possible D gene is TRBD1 (6 bases). This CDR3 contains 17 residues. Between the trimmed V and J ends, which lost 2 bases and 0 bases, there was a span of 13 bases. Germline V gene sequence: CDR1 SGHVS, CDR2 FNYEAQ. CDR3 nucleotides: TGTGCCAGCAGCTTACCCCCGACAGGAACGAACACCGGGGAGCTGTTTTTT. Translation: CASSLPPTGTNTGELFF.

The rearrangement joins TRBV11-2 to TRBJ1-3, with 9 bases matching TRBD1. The CDR3 spans 14 residues. Looked up from germline, CDR1 is SGHAT and CDR2 is FQNNGV. J lost 4 bases, V lost 5 bases, and 3 bases had no gene match. The DNA for the CDR3 is TGTGCCAGCAGCGCCGGGACAGGGGGAAACACCATATATTTT. Amino acids: CASSAGTGGNTIYF.

The chain is built from TRBV20-1 and TRBJ2-5; D remains unclear. The CDR3 has 10 residues. The germline V gene encodes CDR1 DFQATT and CDR2 SNEGSKA (reference sequence). V was clipped by 5 bases and J by 7 bases, with 8 bases between them. The CDR3 DNA reads TGCAGTGCTGGCGGTGGGACCCAGTACTTC. Amino acids: CSAGGGTQYF.

V gene TRBV29-1 combines with J gene TRBJ2-2; 7 positions match TRBD1. J was trimmed by 3 bases and V by 2 bases; bases with no gene match: 6. In germline, CDR1 is SQVTM, CDR2 ANQGSEA. The CDR3 is 15 residues long. CDR3 DNA: TGCAGCGTTGAAAAGGGACAGACTGACACCGGGGAGCTGTTTTTT. It is translated as CSVEKGQTDTGELFF.

This clone was picked up one time. The chain has TRBV5-6 and TRBJ2-3, with 9 bases identical to TRBD1. Germline assignment: CDR1 SGHDT and CDR2 YYEEEE. V lost 4 bases to trimming and J lost 0 bases; unmatched junction nucleotides: 3. The CDR3 is 15 amino acids. In DNA, the CDR3 is TGTGCCAGCAGCCCGGGACAGGGCAGCACAGATACGCAGTATTTT. Protein sequence: CASSPGQGSTDTQYF.

The J gene is TRBJ1-1, the V gene TRBV12-1; the table calls TRBD1, which could not be checked here. TRBV12-1 is recorded as a pseudogene. The CDR3 covers 15 residues. In DNA form, the CDR3 reads TGTGCCAGCAGCTTTGAGTGGTGGCTGAACACTGAAGCTTTCTTT. The encoded protein is CASSFEWWLNTEAFF.

The chain is built from TRBV9 and TRBJ2-1; 11 nucleotides agree with TRBD2. Germline-derived CDR1 and CDR2 are SGDLS and YYNGEE. With 3 bases clipped from V and 7 bases from J, the junction kept 9 bases outside the gene matches. This CDR3 is 16 amino acids long. The CDR3 coding sequence is TGTGCCAGCAGCGCAGATAGCGGGGGGGCCAGAAATGAGCAGTTCTTC. Translation gives CASSADSGGARNEQFF.

J is TRBJ2-7 and V is TRBV6-6; 7 positions match TRBD1. Unmatched junction bases numbered 4, after V lost 5 bases and J lost 3 bases. CDR3 length equals 13 residues. Germline assignment: CDR1 MNHNY and CDR2 SVGAGI (reference sequence). For the CDR3, the DNA is TGTGCCAGCAGTCTAGGGGGCGTCTACGAGCAGTACTTC. Its protein is CASSLGGVYEQYF.

The J gene is TRBJ2-2, the V gene TRBV9; D perhaps matches TRBD1 (7 bases). Germline loops: CDR1 SGDLS, CDR2 YYNGEE. CDR3 size: 15 residues. V was clipped by 0 bases and J by 5 bases, with 11 bases between them. DNA for the CDR3: TGTGCCAGCAGCGTAGCTTCAGGGGGGACCGGGGAGCTGTTTTTT. Protein sequence: CASSVASGGTGELFF.

V gene TRBV13 combines with J gene TRBJ2-3; no firm D call. V was trimmed by 5 bases and J by 1 base, leaving 10 bases between them. This CDR3 is 14 amino acids long. In germline, CDR1 is PRHDT, CDR2 FYEKMQ (reference sequence). CDR3 residues: CASSKGAGTDTQYF. CDR3 DNA sequence: TGTGCCAGCAGCAAAGGCGCGGGCACAGATACGCAGTATTTT.

The chain carries TRBV6-5 and TRBJ1-6; D gene uncertain. The CDR3 extends over 14 amino acids. Trimming left V 3 bases short and J 6 bases short, with 9 bases between. Germline V gene data show CDR1 as MNHEY and CDR2 as SVGAGI. CDR3 sequence: CASSYSGTNSPLHF. CDR3 sequence (DNA): TGTGCCAGCAGTTATTCCGGAACTAATTCACCCCTCCACTTT.

The chain is built from TRBV4-3 and TRBJ2-5, with D possibly matching TRBD2 (5 bases). The V end was cut by 1 base, the J end by 5 bases, with 8 bases between. This CDR3 has 13 amino acids. Germline CDR1 reads LGHNA; CDR2 reads YSLEER. The CDR3: CASSQARGETQYF. The CDR3 region has the DNA TGCGCCAGCAGCCAAGCGAGAGGGGAGACCCAGTACTTC.

This clone was picked up one time. The chain employs TRBV9 and TRBJ2-3; D perhaps matches TRBD1 (6 bases). V lost 4 bases, J lost 5 bases, and 14 bases lay in between. Germline values: CDR1 SGDLS, CDR2 YYNGEE. The CDR3 runs to 14 residues. CDR3 DNA: TGTGCCAGCAGCACCGAGGGGGTTATAGATACGCAGTATTTT. This translates into CASSTEGVIDTQYF.

V is TRBV11-2 and J is TRBJ1-1; D uncertain. The CDR3 is made up of 15 amino acids. V lost 8 bases and J 0 bases, leaving 16 bases between the germline ends. Germline V gene sequence: CDR1 SGHAT, CDR2 FQNNGV. The CDR3 DNA reads as TGTGCCAGCTCCCAGGCGGTACTGTTGAACACTGAAGCTTTCTTT. Translation gives CASSQAVLLNTEAFF.

The V and J genes are TRBV19 and TRBJ1-2; the D is unclear. The CDR3 runs to 12 residues. CDR1 is LNHDA, CDR2 SQIVND, per germline (reference sequence). V was clipped by 2 bases and J by 4 bases, with 5 bases between them. CDR3 region: CASSITPYGYTF. DNA for the CDR3: TGTGCCAGTAGTATAACTCCCTATGGCTACACCTTC.

The CDR3 is CASSKGGGNTEAFF. The CDR3 region has the DNA TGTGCCAGCAGCAAAGGGGGCGGGAACACTGAAGCTTTCTTT. The chain uses TRBV7-3 and TRBJ1-1; 7 bases agree with TRBD1. Germline trimming cut 5 bases from V and 1 base from J; bases unmatched to any gene: 4. The CDR3 totals 14 residues. CDR1 SGHTA and CDR2 FQGTGA come from the germline V gene.

This chain connects TRBV14 to TRBJ2-1; D remains unclear. Between the trimmed V and J ends, which lost 1 base and 4 bases, there was a span of 2 bases. The CDR3 is made up of 12 amino acids. CDR1 is SGHDN and CDR2 is FVKESK in the germline V gene. DNA of the CDR3: TGTGCCAGCAGCCAAGCTTACAATGAGCAGTTCTTC. Protein product: CASSQAYNEQFF.

The gene calls are TRBV18 and TRBJ1-1; no clear D. V was clipped by 4 bases and J by 1 base, with 4 bases between them. The CDR3 runs to 12 residues. Per germline, CDR1 KGHSH and CDR2 LQKENI. The CDR3 sequence is CASSQQNTEAFF. CDR3 coding DNA: TGTGCCAGCTCACAGCAGAACACTGAAGCTTTCTTT.